These 21 T cell receptor beta chains were all obtained from the same sample, sequenced in a study of blood T cell repertoires in COVID-19. The assay was immunoSEQ multiplex PCR, and TCRdb's table has in-frame clones only and misses some. In the table there are fewer than 45,000 clones, 75% to 90% of which are singletons. Sequencing used peripheral blood. Receptor source: a man older than 75 with active COVID-19.

The chain joins TRBV27 to TRBJ1-1; tentative D call: TRBD1 (5 bases). V was pared by 8 bases and J by 1 base, with 11 bases between. CDR1 and CDR2 from the germline V gene are MNHEY and SMNVEV (reference sequence). The length of the CDR3 is 13 residues. The CDR3 DNA reads TGTGCCAGCGGGGCGATGAAGAACACTGAAGCTTTCTTT. It translates to CASGAMKNTEAFF.

The rearrangement links TRBV24-1 to TRBJ2-3; D not certain. This CDR3 contains 14 residues. Germline lookup yields CDR1 KGHDR and CDR2 SFDVKD. The V end was cut by 4 bases, the J end by 5 bases, with 12 bases between. CDR3 sequence: CATSDPRSRDTQYF. CDR3 in DNA: TGTGCCACCAGTGACCCTCGTTCTAGAGATACGCAGTATTTT.

The chain is built from TRBV30 and TRBJ2-7; 8 bases agree with TRBD1. V shed 2 bases, J shed 6 bases, and the junction held 9 bases outside the gene matches. CDR1 GTSNPN and CDR2 SVGIG come from the germline V gene (reference sequence). This CDR3 is 14 amino acids long. CDR3 in DNA: TGTGCCTGGAGTATCGGGACAGGCCTTCGCGAGCAGTACTTC. Its protein product is CAWSIGTGLREQYF.

This clone was counted a single time. V and J are TRBV28 and TRBJ1-2, with 12 bases aligning to TRBD1. This CDR3 spans 17 amino acids. The ends lost 6 bases at V and 1 base at J; junction bases unmatched: 9. The V gene's germline CDR1 is MDHEN and CDR2 SYDVKM. The CDR3 spells CASRPWGQGAGNYGYTF. For the CDR3, the DNA is TGTGCCAGCAGGCCCTGGGGACAGGGGGCAGGTAACTATGGCTACACCTTC.

V usage is TRBV28 and J usage is TRBJ2-1; 8 bases fit TRBD2. Losses at the gene ends were 8 bases for V and 7 bases for J; bases not matched to a gene: 13. This CDR3 region has 15 residues. From germline, CDR1 is MDHEN and CDR2 SYDVKM. Written as DNA, the CDR3 is TGTGCCAGCGAATTTGTTGCGGGAGGCGTAAATGAGCAGTTCTTC. This gives the protein CASEFVAGGVNEQFF.

The genes are TRBV4-3 and TRBJ1-6, with unresolved D. Per germline, CDR1 LGHNA and CDR2 YSLEER. The CDR3 runs 12 residues. Trimming took 1 base from V and 9 from J, leaving 4 bases between them. The CDR3 here is CASSQGGSPLHF. DNA for the CDR3: TGCGCCAGCAGCCAAGGAGGTTCACCCCTCCACTTT.

This rearrangement joins TRBV11-2 to TRBJ2-5; 8 nucleotides match TRBD2. Germline lookup yields CDR1 SGHAT and CDR2 FQNNGV. J lost 2 bases, V lost 5 bases, and 13 bases had no gene match. The CDR3 sequence is 17 residues long. In nucleotides, the CDR3 is TGTGCCAGCAGCCCCCGGGGGGGTAGCGGGATACAAGAGACCCAGTACTTC. This encodes CASSPRGGSGIQETQYF.

This clone appeared once. This chain connects TRBV27 to TRBJ2-7; TRBD1 might be the D (6 bases). V was cut by 5 bases and J by 0 bases, with 14 bases left in between. The CDR3 has 15 amino acids. The germline gives CDR1 MNHEY, CDR2 SMNVEV (reference sequence). Written as DNA, the CDR3 is TGTGCCAGCAGTAAAGAAGGGACAAGCTCCTACGAGCAGTACTTC. The encoded protein is CASSKEGTSSYEQYF.

V and J are TRBV4-3 and TRBJ2-3, with TRBD2 matching over 10 bases. This CDR3 is 17 amino acids long. The V and J ends lost 0 bases and 0 bases, in that order; junction bases with no gene match: 3. Per the germline V gene, CDR1 is LGHNA and CDR2 is YSLEER. CDR3 loop: CASSQELGLASTDTQYF. The DNA of the CDR3 is TGCGCCAGCAGCCAAGAACTGGGACTAGCGAGCACAGATACGCAGTATTTT.

This chain joins TRBV11-3 and TRBJ2-1; 13 nucleotides match TRBD2. Unmatched junction bases numbered 6, after V lost 5 bases and J lost 8 bases. The CDR3 has 15 amino acids. Germline values: CDR1 SGHNT, CDR2 YENEEA. The CDR3 reads CASSGGLAGAYEQFF. In nucleotides, the CDR3 is TGTGCCAGCAGCGGCGGACTAGCGGGAGCCTATGAGCAGTTCTTC.

The chain combines TRBV28 with TRBJ1-6; no clear D gene. The CDR3 length is 11 residues. Deletions cut 6 bases from V and 8 bases from J, with 5 bases between. The germline CDR1 and CDR2 sequences are MDHEN and SYDVKM. CDR3 sequence reads: CASSSHSPLHF. As DNA, the CDR3 is TGTGCCAGCAGCTCCCATTCACCCCTCCACTTT.

The gene calls are TRBV6-2 or TRBV6-3 and TRBJ2-7; 8 nucleotides align to TRBD1. This CDR3 contains 18 residues. The junction had 10 bases not matched to a gene; V was cut back by 0 bases and J by 0 bases. The germline V gene encodes CDR1 MNHEY and CDR2 SVGEGT. The CDR3 here is CASSYSSRGQDRSYEQYF. CDR3 nucleotide sequence: TGTGCCAGCAGTTACTCTAGTCGGGGACAGGACCGCTCCTACGAGCAGTACTTC.

The CDR3 nucleotides are TGTGCCAGCATTAGTGGGGGGACCGGGGAGCTGTTTTTT. This translates into CASISGGTGELFF. The chain couples TRBV28 to TRBJ2-2; D might be TRBD2 (6 bases). V lost 7 bases and J lost 5, with 11 bases in between. Germline assignment: CDR1 MDHEN and CDR2 SYDVKM. This CDR3 has 13 amino acids.

This clone was seen once. The V and J genes are TRBV29-1 and TRBJ1-1, with D perhaps TRBD1 (6 bases). The V and J ends lost 3 bases and 6 bases respectively, with 20 bases between them. This CDR3 is built from 15 residues. Looked up from germline, CDR1 is SQVTM and CDR2 is ANQGSEA. CDR3 DNA sequence: TGCAGCGTTGACGGGGAACAGGGTAGAGGAGCTGAAGCTTTCTTT. Its translation is CSVDGEQGRGAEAFF.

The chain is built from TRBV7-2 and TRBJ1-6; the D gene is possibly TRBD1 (5 bases). The CDR3 consists of 15 residues. Germline-derived CDR1 and CDR2 are SGHTA and FQGNSA. The V gene lost 8 bases and the J gene lost 11 bases, with 22 bases spanning the gap. The CDR3 DNA follows: TGTGCCAGCTCTAGGCCCCGGGACTCGGGCACACCCCTCCACTTT. Its translation is CASSRPRDSGTPLHF.

The V and J genes are TRBV2 and TRBJ2-7, with a weak D call TRBD2 (5 bases). The germline V gene encodes CDR1 SNHLY and CDR2 FYNNEI. The CDR3 has 14 amino acids. Deletions cut 8 bases from V and 1 base from J, with 15 bases between. The CDR3 coding sequence is TGTGCCAGCGGCCAAGCTAGCTTTTCCTACGAGCAGTACTTC. Its protein product is CASGQASFSYEQYF. The full variable domain, completed using reference TRBV2 and TRBJ2-7, is EPEVTQTPSHQVTQMGQEVILRCVPISNHLYFYWYRQILGQKVEFLVSFYNNEISEKSEIFDDQFSVERPDGSNFTLKIRSTKLEDSAMYFCASGQASFSYEQYFGPGTRLTVT.

The V gene is TRBV7-2, the J gene TRBJ1-5; 9 bases match TRBD1. In germline, CDR1 is SGHTA, CDR2 FQGNSA. The CDR3 has 16 residues. V gave up 5 bases and J gave up 7 bases; unmatched junction bases: 12. CDR3 DNA: TGTGCCAGCAGCCCAGTGGGGGACAGGGATGGCCAGCCCCAGCATTTT. It is translated as CASSPVGDRDGQPQHF.

The J gene is TRBJ2-3, the V gene TRBV7-2, with D uncertain. Trimming took 5 bases from V and 2 from J, leaving 2 bases between them. Germline CDR1 SGHTA, CDR2 FQGNSA. This CDR3 has 11 residues. CDR3 nucleotides: TGTGCCAGCAGCCTCACAGATACGCAGTATTTT. Its translation is CASSLTDTQYF.

The chain recombines TRBV11-2 with TRBJ1-4; possible D gene TRBD1, 5 bases. Germline CDR1 and CDR2: SGHAT and FQNNGV. The CDR3 length is 14 residues. The ends were cut back, 4 bases at V and 4 bases at J, with 10 bases in the middle. The CDR3 coding sequence is TGTGCCAGCAGCTCTCAGGGACTTAATGAAAAACTGTTTTTT. It yields the protein CASSSQGLNEKLFF.

The chain couples TRBV7-9 to TRBJ2-7; possible D gene TRBD1, 5 bases. The germline V gene has CDR1 SEHNR and CDR2 FQNEAQ (reference sequence). With 1 base removed from V and 6 bases from J, the gap between germline ends came to 16 bases. The CDR3 contains 15 residues. As DNA, the CDR3 is TGTGCCAGCAGCTTAGGGGGCCGGGCGGCGCCCGAGCAGTACTTC. This codes for CASSLGGRAAPEQYF.

This chain links TRBV4-3 with TRBJ2-7, with TRBD2 matching over 7 bases. This CDR3 is built from 14 residues. V dropped 1 base and J dropped 3; count of bases not matched to a gene: 3. Germline CDR1 is LGHNA and CDR2 is YSLEER. The CDR3 DNA is TGCGCCAGCAGCCAAGGGGGCGGGAGCTACGAGCAGTACTTC. This translates into CASSQGGGSYEQYF.